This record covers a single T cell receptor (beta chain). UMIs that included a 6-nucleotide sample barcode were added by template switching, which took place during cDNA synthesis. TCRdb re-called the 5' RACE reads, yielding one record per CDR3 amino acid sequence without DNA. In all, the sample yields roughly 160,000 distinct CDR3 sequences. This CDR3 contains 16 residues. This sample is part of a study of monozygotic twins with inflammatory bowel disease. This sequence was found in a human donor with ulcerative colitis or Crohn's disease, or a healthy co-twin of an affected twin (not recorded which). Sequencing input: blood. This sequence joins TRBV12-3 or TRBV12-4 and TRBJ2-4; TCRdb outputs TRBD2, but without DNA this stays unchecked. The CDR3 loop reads CASSLPRLAGKNIQYF.